These T cell receptor beta chains were read from a single sample in a study of cytomegalovirus exposure and HLA in healthy donors. TCRdb's copy holds only in-frame clones and misses some; the assay was immunoSEQ multiplex PCR. The sample includes about 110,000 clones, 67% of them seen just once. The specimen sequenced was PBMCs. Receptors originate from a man between 18 and 29 years old in good health and CMV-seropositive. Both conserved end residues are part of each CDR3. Each record gives: clone size, J gene, V gene, D gene, CDR3 protein, CDR3 DNA. A D gene is named only where the DNA matches it firmly. Clone size is shown for a subset of rows, as once, few, many or a class of expanded clone.

-	TRBJ2-7	TRBV7-2	TRBD2	CASSLASGGSYEQYF	TGTGCCAGCAGCTTAGCTAGCGGGGGGTCCTACGAGCAGTACTTC
-	TRBJ1-5	TRBV6-1	-	CASSPQNQPQHF	TGTGCCAGCAGCCCTCAGAATCAGCCCCAGCATTTT
-	TRBJ2-1	TRBV9	TRBD2	CASSVSGLDLDEQFF	TGTGCCAGCAGCGTATCGGGACTAGATTTGGATGAGCAGTTCTTC
few	TRBJ1-3	TRBV5-6	TRBD1	CASSYRLYGTGGSGNTIYF	TGTGCCAGCAGCTACCGGCTTTACGGGACAGGGGGCAGTGGAAACACCATATATTTT
-	TRBJ2-7	TRBV18	-	CASSPSPRVTYEQYF	TGTGCCAGCTCACCTTCACCCAGGGTTACCTACGAGCAGTACTTC
-	TRBJ2-7	TRBV2	-	CASSWGGAAPYEQYF	TGTGCCAGCAGTTGGGGGGGGGCCGCCCCCTACGAGCAGTACTTC
-	TRBJ2-1	TRBV9	TRBD2	CASSPWASGGNEQFF	TGTGCCAGCAGCCCATGGGCTAGCGGGGGCAATGAGCAGTTCTTC
-	TRBJ2-7	TRBV15	-	CATSVSRTYEQYF	TGTGCCACCAGCGTATCCAGGACTTACGAGCAGTACTTC
-	TRBJ1-1	TRBV19	TRBD1	CASSEVDRGGLRNTEAFF	TGTGCCAGTAGTGAAGTAGACAGGGGCGGTTTGCGGAACACTGAAGCTTTCTTT
once	TRBJ1-3	TRBV10-2	-	CASSESGQISGNTIYF	TGCGCCAGCAGTGAGTCAGGACAGATCTCTGGAAACACCATATATTTT